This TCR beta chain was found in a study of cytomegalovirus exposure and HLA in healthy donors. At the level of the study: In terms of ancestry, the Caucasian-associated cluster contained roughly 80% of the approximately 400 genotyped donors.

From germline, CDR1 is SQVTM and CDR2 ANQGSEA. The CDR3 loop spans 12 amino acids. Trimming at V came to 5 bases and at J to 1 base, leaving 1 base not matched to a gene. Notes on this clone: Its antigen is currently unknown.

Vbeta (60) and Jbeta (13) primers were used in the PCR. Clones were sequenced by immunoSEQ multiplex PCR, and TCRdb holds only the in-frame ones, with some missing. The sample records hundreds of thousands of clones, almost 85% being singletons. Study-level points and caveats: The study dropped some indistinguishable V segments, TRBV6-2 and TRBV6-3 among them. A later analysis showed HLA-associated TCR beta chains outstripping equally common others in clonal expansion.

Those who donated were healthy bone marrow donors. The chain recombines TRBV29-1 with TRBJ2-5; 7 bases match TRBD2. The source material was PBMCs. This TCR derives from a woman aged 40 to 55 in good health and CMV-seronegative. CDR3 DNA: TGCAGCGTTCGGACTAGCCAAGAGACCCAGTACTTC. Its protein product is CSVRTSQETQYF.